This T cell receptor beta chain was identified during a study of blood T cell repertoires in COVID-19. As for the study in general: Acute-phase and convalescent COVID-19 samples originated in the United States, Italy and Spain.

As processed by the authors: It was from reference gene primer amplification that nucleated cell counts were estimated. This table comes from immunoSEQ multiplex PCR, and its TCRdb copy is limited to in-frame clones, with some not included. V and J calls plus clone size are reproduced from that table; the DNA served to infer D and trimming. The table includes approximately 56,000 clones, over 80% detected once. The receptor's source is a man between 65 and 80 years old with active COVID-19. Sequenced: peripheral blood.

CDR3 bases: TGTGCCAGCAGTTTTCTCCAGGGGAACACTGAAGCTTTCTTT. It is translated as CASSFLQGNTEAFF. V is TRBV27 and J is TRBJ1-1, with D possibly TRBD1 on 5 matching bases. V was trimmed by 3 bases and J by 1 base, leaving 9 bases between them. The CDR3 runs to 14 residues. Germline CDR1 is MNHEY and CDR2 is SMNVEV (reference sequence).